This T cell receptor (beta chain) was recorded in a study of Graves' ophthalmopathy and Graves' hyperthyroidism. The germline V gene encodes CDR1 MDHEN and CDR2 SYDVKM. The CDR3 is made up of 13 amino acids. The V gene end was trimmed by 7 bases and the J gene end by 2 bases; junction bases not matched to a gene: 2. Worth noting for this clonotype: This may stem from a read error, because a much larger clone lies one nucleotide away.

Amplification of the TCR beta CDR3 regions used RNA transcripts (as template). In the first round, RT-PCR was carried out with HTBI primers, and a multiplex PCR formed the second round. TCRdb passed the multiplex PCR reads through MiXCR, listing each CDR3 protein once. The data hold over 500,000 distinct CDR3 sequences, with over 20% observed a single time. Material for sequencing was peripheral blood. The chain combines TRBV28 with TRBJ2-7; 10 nucleotides align to TRBD1. The receptor was derived from a woman between 18 and 29 years old with stable Graves' hyperthyroidism. Some clones in this sample may be carry-over from other donors' samples. DNA for the CDR3: TGTGCCAGCACGGACAGGGGGGCCTACGAGCAGTACTTC. Translated: CASTDRGAYEQYF.